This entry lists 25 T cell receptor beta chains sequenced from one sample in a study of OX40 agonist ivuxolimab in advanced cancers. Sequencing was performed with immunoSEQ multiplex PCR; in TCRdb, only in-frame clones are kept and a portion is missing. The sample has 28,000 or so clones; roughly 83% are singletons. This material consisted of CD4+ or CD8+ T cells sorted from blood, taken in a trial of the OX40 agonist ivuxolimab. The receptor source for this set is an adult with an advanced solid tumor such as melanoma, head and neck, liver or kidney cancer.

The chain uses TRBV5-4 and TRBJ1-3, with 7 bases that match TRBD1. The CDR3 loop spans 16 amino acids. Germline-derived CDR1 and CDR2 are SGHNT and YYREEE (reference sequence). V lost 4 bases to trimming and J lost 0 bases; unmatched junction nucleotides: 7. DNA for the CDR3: TGTGCCAGCAGCCCTCGGGACAGTATCTCTGGAAACACCATATATTTT. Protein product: CASSPRDSISGNTIYF.

CDR3 region: CASSTTTEQYF. The CDR3 nucleotides are TGTGCCAGCAGCACCACAACTGAGCAGTACTTC. The chain has TRBV5-6 and TRBJ2-7; no clear D gene. The CDR3 totals 11 residues. Per germline, CDR1 SGHDT and CDR2 YYEEEE. Trimming stripped 4 bases from V and 7 bases from J, with 9 bases between.

Here the CDR3 reads CASSVFGGNTGELFF. CDR3 DNA: TGTGCCAGCAGCGTCTTTGGGGGGAACACCGGGGAGCTGTTTTTT. V usage is TRBV7-6 and J usage is TRBJ2-2; D may match TRBD1 or TRBD2 (5 bases each). V lost 5 bases and J lost 1, with 11 bases in between. This CDR3 comprises 15 residues. The germline gives CDR1 SGHVS, CDR2 FNYEAQ.

The CDR3 loop is CASSSNGPPWGPQHF. CDR3 bases: TGTGCCAGCAGCTCCAATGGGCCGCCATGGGGCCCCCAGCATTTT. This chain connects TRBV7-9 to TRBJ1-5; TRBD1 is a possible D gene (5 bases). The V gene's germline CDR1 is SEHNR and CDR2 FQNEAQ (reference sequence). Trimming pared 4 bases from V and 10 bases from J, leaving 20 bases between. The CDR3 sequence is 15 residues long.

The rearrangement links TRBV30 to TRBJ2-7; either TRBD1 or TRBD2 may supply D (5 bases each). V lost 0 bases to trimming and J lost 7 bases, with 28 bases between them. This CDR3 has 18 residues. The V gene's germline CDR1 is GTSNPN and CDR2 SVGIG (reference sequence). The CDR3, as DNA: TGTGCCTGGAGTGTACTGGGCGGAAGAGGGGCTCTCACGGGAGAGCAGTACTTC. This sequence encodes CAWSVLGGRGALTGEQYF.

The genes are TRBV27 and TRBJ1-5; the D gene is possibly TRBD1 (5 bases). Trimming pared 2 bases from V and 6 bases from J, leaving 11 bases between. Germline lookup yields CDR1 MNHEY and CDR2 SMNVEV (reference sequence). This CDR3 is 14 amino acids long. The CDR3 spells CASSLGGRGQPQHF. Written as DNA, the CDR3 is TGTGCCAGCAGTTTAGGGGGGAGGGGTCAGCCCCAGCATTTT.

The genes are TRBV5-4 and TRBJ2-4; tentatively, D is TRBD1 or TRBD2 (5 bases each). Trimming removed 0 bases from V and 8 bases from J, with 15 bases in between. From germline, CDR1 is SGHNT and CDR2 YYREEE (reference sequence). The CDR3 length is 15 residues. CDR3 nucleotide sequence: TGTGCCAGCAGCTTGGCCAGAGAGGGACGAGACATTCAGTACTTC. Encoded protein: CASSLAREGRDIQYF.

The CDR3 nucleotides are TGCGCCAGCTCTTGGCGGTATGACAATGAGCAGTTCTTC. The encoded protein is CASSWRYDNEQFF. The V gene is TRBV5-1, the J gene TRBJ2-1; D is unresolved. CDR3 length: 13 amino acids. Trimming took 7 bases from V and 5 from J, leaving 13 bases between them. Germline loops: CDR1 SGHRS, CDR2 YFSETQ.

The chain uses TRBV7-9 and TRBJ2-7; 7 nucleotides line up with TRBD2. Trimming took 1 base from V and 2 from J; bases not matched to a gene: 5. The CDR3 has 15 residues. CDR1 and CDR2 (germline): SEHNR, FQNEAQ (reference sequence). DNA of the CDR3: TGTGCCAGCAGCTTAGGGGGCGGGAGACCCTACGAGCAGTACTTC. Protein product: CASSLGGGRPYEQYF.

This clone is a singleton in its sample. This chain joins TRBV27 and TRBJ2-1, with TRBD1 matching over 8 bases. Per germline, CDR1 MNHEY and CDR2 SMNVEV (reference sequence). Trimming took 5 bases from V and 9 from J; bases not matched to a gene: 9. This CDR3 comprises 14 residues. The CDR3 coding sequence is TGTGCCAGCAGTCCACGGACAGGGTTACGTGAGCAGTTCTTC. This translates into CASSPRTGLREQFF.

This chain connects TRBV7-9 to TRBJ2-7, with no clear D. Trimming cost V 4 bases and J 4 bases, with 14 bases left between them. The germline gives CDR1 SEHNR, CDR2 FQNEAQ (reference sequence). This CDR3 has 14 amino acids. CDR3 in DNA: TGTGCCAGCAGCTCCACTCCGTCCTTTTACGAGCAGTACTTC. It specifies CASSSTPSFYEQYF.

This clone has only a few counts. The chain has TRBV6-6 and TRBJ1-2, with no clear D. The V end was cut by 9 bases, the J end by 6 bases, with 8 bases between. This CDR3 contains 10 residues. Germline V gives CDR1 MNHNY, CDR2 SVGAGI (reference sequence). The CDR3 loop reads CASWEDGYTF. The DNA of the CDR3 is TGTGCCAGTTGGGAGGATGGCTACACCTTC.

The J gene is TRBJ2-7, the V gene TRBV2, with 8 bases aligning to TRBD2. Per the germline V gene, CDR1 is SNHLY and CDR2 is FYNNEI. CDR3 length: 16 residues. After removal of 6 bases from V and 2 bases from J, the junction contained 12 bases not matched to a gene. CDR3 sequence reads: CASSSAGVGGAYEQYF. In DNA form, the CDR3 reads TGTGCCAGCAGCTCAGCGGGAGTTGGGGGCGCCTACGAGCAGTACTTC.

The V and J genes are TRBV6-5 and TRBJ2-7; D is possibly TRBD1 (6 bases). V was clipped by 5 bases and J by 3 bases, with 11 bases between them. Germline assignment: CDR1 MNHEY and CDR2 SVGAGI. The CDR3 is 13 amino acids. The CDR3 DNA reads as TGTGCCAGCAGTCCAGGGGTCGTCTACGAGCAGTACTTC. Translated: CASSPGVVYEQYF.

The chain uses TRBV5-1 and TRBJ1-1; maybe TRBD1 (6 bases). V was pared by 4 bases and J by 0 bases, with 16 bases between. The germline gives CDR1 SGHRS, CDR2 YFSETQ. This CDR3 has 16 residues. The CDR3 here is CASSSPPTGLNTEAFF. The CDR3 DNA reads TGCGCCAGCAGCAGTCCCCCGACAGGTTTGAACACTGAAGCTTTCTTT.

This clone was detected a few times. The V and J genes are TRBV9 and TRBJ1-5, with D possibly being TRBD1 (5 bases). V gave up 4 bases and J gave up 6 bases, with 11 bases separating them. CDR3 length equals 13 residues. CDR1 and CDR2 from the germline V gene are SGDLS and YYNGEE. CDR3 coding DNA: TGTGCCAGCAGCTCGGGGGTAAGTCAGCCCCAGCATTTT. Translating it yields CASSSGVSQPQHF.

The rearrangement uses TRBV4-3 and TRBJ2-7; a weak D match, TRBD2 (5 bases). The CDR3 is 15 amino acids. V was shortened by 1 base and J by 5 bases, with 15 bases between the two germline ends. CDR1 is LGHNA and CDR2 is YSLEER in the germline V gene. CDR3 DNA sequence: TGCGCCAGCAGCCAAGGTTTAGGGTCCGGGGACGAGCAGTACTTC. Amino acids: CASSQGLGSGDEQYF.

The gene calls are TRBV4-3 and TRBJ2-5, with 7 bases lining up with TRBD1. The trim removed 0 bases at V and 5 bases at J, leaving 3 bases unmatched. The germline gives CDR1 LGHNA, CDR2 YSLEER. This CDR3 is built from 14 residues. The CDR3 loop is CASSQDQGVETQYF. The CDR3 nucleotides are TGCGCCAGCAGCCAAGACCAGGGGGTTGAGACCCAGTACTTC.

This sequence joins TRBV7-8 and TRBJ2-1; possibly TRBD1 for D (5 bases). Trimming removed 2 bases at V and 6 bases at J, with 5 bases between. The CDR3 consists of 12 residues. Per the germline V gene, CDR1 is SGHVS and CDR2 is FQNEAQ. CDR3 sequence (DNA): TGTGCCAGCAGCTTACAGGGCAATGAGCAGTTCTTC. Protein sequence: CASSLQGNEQFF. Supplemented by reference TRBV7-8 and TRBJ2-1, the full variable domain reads GAGVSQSPRYKVAKRGQDVALRCDPISGHVSLFWYQQALGQGPEFLTYFQNEAQLDKSGLPSDRFFAERPEGSVSTLKIQRTQQEDSAVYLCASSLQGNEQFFGPGTRLTVL.

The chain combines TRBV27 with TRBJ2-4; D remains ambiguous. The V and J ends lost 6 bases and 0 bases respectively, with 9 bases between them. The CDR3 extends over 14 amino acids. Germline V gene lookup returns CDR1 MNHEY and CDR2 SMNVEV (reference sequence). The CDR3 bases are TGTGCCAGCAGCCGGGTCCCAGCCAAAAACATTCAGTACTTC. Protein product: CASSRVPAKNIQYF.

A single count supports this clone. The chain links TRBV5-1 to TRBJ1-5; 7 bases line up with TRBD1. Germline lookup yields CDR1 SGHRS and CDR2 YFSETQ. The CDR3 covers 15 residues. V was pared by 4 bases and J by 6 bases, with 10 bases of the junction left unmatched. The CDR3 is CASSPRGGAVQPQHF. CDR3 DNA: TGCGCCAGCAGCCCCAGGGGGGGCGCGGTTCAGCCCCAGCATTTT.

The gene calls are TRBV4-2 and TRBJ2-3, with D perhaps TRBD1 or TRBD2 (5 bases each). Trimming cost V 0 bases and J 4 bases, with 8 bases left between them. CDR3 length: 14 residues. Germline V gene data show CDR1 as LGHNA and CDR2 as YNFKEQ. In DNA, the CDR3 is TGTGCCAGCAGCCAAGAGAGGGGAGCAGATACGCAGTATTTT. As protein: CASSQERGADTQYF.

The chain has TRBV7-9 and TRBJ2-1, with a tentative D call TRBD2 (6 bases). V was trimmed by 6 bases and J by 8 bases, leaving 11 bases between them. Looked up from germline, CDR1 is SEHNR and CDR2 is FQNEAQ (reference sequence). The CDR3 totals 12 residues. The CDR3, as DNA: TGTGCCAGCAGACTAGCTTTGCATGAGCAGTTCTTC. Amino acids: CASRLALHEQFF. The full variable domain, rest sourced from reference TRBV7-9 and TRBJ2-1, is DTGVSQNPRHKITKRGQNVTFRCDPISEHNRLYWYRQTLGQGPEFLTYFQNEAQLEKSRLLSDRFSAERPKGSFSTLEIQRTEQGDSAMYLCASRLALHEQFFGPGTRLTVL.

The CDR3 nucleotides are TGTGCCAGCAGCCAAGGGGCGGGGAGCTACGAGCAGTACTTC. It translates to CASSQGAGSYEQYF. J is TRBJ2-7 and V is TRBV4-2, with D possibly TRBD2 on 6 matching bases. Trimming stripped 1 base from V and 3 bases from J, with 10 bases between. Germline V gene data show CDR1 as LGHNA and CDR2 as YNFKEQ. The CDR3 runs 14 residues.

The CDR3 DNA is TGTGCCAGCAGCTTACAGGGCGCGGGGGAAAAACTGTTTTTT. As protein: CASSLQGAGEKLFF. The chain carries TRBV7-9 and TRBJ1-4, with a possible D match to TRBD1 (5 bases). This CDR3 is 14 amino acids long. CDR1 is SEHNR and CDR2 is FQNEAQ in the germline V gene (reference sequence). The V gene lost 2 bases and the J gene lost 8 bases, with 12 bases spanning the gap.